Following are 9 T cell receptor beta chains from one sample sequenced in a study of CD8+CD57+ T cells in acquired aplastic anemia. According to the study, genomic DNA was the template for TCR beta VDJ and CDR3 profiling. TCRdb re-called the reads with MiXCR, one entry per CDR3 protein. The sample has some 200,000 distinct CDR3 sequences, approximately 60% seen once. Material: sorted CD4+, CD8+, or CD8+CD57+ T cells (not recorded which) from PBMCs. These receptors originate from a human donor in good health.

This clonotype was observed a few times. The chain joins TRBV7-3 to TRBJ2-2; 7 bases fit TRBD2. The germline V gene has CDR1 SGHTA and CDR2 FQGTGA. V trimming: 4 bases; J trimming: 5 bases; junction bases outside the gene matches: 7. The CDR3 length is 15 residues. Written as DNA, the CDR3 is TGTGCCAGCAGCTCAGACGGACTAGAGACCGGGGAGCTGTTTTTT. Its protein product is CASSSDGLETGELFF. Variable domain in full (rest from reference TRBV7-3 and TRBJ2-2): GAGVSQTPSNKVTEKGKYVELRCDPISGHTALYWYRQSLGQGPEFLIYFQGTGAADDSGLPNDRFFAVRPEGSVSTLKIQRTERGDSAVYLCASSSDGLETGELFFGEGSRLTVL.

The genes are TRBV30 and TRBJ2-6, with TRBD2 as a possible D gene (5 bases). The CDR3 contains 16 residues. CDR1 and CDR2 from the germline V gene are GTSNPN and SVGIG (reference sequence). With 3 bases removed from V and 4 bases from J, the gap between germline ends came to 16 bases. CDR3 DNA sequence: TGTGCCTGGAGCCCCACGGGAACCTCGGGGGCCAACGTCCTGACTTTC. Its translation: CAWSPTGTSGANVLTF.

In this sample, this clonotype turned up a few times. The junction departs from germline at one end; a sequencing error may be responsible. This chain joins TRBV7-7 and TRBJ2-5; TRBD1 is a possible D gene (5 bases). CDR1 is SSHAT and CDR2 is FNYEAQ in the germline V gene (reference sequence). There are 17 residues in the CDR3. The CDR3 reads CASSLVDMGRGQETQYF. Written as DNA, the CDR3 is TGTGCTAGCAGCTTAGTAGATATGGGAAGGGGCCAAGAGACCCAGTACTTC.

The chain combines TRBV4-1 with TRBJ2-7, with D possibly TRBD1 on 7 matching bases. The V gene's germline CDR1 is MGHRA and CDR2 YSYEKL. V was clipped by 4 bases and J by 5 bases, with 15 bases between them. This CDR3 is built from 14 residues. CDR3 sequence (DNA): TGCGCCAGCAGCCGCGGGACAGCAGTCGACGAGCAGTACTTC. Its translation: CASSRGTAVDEQYF.

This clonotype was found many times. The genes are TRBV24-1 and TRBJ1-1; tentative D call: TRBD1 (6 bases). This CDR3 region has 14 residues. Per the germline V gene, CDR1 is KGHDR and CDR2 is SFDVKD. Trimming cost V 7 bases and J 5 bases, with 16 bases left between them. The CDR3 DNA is TGTGCCACCAGCGGTACAGGGTTGGAGACTGAAGCTTTCTTT. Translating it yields CATSGTGLETEAFF.

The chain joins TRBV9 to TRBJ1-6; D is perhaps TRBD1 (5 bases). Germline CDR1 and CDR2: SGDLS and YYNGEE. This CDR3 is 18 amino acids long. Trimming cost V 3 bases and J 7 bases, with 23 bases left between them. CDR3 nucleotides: TGTGCCAGCAGCGCCGAGGACTTGGGTCGGGGGAGGAATTCACCCCTCCACTTT. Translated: CASSAEDLGRGRNSPLHF.

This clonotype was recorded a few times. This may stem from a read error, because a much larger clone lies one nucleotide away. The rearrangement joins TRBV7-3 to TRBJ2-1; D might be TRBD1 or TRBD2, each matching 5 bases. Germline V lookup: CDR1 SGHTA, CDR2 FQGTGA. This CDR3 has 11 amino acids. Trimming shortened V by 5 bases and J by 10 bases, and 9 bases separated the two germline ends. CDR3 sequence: CASSQGDEQFF. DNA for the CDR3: TGTGCCAGCAGCCAAGGGGACGAGCAGTTCTTC.

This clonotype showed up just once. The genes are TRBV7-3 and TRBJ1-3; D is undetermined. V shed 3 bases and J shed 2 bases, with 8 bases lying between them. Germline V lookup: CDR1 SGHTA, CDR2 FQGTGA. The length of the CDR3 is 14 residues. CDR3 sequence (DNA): TGTGCCAGCAGCTTGGGGTATGCTGGAAACACCATATATTTT. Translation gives CASSLGYAGNTIYF.

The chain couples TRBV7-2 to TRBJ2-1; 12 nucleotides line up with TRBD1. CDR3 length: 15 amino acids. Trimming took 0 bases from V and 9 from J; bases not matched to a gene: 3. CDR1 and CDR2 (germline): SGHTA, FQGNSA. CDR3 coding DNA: TGTGCCAGCAGCTTAGCCGGGACAGGGGGCACTGAGCAGTTCTTC. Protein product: CASSLAGTGGTEQFF.